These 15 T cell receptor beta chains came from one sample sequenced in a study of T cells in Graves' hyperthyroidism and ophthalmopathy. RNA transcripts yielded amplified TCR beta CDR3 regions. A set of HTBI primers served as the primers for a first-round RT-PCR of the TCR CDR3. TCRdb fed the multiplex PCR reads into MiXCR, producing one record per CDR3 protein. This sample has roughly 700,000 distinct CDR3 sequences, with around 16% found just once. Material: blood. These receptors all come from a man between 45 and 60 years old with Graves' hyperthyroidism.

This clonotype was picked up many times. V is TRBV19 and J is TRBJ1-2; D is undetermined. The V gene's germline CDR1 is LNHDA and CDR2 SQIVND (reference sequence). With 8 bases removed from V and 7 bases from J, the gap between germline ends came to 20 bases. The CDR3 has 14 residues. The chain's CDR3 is CASASPGESGGYTF. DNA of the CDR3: TGTGCCAGTGCTAGTCCCGGGGAGTCTGGTGGCTACACCTTC.

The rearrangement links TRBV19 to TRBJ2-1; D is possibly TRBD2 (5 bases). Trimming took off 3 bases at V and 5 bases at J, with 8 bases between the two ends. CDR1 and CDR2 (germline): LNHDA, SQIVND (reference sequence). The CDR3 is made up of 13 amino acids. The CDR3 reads CASSMTGNNEQFF. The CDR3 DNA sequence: TGTGCCAGTAGTATGACCGGGAACAATGAGCAGTTCTTC.

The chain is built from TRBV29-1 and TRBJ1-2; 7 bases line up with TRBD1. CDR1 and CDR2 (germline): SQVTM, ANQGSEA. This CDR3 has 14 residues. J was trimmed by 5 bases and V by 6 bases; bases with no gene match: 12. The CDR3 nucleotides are TGCAGCGTCCCACCAAGACAGGGACTGTATGGCTACACCTTC. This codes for CSVPPRQGLYGYTF.

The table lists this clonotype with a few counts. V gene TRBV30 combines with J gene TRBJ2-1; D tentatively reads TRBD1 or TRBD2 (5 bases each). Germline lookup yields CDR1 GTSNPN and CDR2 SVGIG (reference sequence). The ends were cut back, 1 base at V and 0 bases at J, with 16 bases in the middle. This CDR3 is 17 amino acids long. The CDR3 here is CAWSAIGTASSYNEQFF. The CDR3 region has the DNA TGTGCCTGGAGTGCGATCGGGACCGCCAGCTCCTACAATGAGCAGTTCTTC.

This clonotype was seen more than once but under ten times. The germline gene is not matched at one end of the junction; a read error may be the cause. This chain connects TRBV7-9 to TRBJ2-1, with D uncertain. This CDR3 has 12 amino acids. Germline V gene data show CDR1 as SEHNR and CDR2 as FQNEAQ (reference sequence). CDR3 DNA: TGTTCCAGCAGCCCTTCCTACAATGAGCAGTTCTTC. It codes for CSSSPSYNEQFF.

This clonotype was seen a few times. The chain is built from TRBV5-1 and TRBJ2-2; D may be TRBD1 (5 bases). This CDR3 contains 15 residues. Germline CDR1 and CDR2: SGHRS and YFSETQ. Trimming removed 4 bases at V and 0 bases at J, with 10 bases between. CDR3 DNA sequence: TGCGCCAGCAGCAGATTAGGGGCGAACACCGGGGAGCTGTTTTTT. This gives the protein CASSRLGANTGELFF.

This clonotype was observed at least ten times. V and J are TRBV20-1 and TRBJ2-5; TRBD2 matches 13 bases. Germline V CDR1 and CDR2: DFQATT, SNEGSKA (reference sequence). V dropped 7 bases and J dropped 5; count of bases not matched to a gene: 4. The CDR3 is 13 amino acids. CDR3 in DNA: TGCAGTGTAGGGACTAGCGGGATCGAGACCCAGTACTTC. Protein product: CSVGTSGIETQYF.

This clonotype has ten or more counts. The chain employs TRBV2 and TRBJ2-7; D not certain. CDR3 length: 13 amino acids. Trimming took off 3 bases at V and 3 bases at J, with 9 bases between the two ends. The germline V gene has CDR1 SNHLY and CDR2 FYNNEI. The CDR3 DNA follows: TGTGCCAGCAGTGACCCTTACAACTACGAGCAGTACTTC. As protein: CASSDPYNYEQYF.

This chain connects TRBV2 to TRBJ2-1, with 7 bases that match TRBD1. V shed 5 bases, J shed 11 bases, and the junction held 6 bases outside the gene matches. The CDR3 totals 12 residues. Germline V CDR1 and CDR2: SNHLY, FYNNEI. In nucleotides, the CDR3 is TGTGCCAGCAGTTCCGAGGGACAGCAGCAGTTCTTC. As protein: CASSSEGQQQFF.

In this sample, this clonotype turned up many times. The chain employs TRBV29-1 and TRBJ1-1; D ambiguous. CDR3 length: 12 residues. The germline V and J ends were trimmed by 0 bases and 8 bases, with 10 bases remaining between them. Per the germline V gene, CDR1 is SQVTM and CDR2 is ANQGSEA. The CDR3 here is CSVEDLGQEAFF. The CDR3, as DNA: TGCAGCGTTGAAGATCTAGGTCAAGAAGCTTTCTTT.

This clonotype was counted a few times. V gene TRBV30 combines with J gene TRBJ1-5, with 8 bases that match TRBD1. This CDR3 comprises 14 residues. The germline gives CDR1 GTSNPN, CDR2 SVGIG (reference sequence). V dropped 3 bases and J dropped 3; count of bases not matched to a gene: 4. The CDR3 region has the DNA TGTGCCTGGAGATTACAGGGGGACAATCAGCCCCAGCATTTT. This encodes CAWRLQGDNQPQHF.

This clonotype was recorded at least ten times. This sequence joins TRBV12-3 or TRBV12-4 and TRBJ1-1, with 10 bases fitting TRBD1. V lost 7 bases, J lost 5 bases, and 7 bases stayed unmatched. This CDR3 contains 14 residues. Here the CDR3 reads CASTRQGAWTEAFF. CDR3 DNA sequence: TGTGCCAGCACCCGACAGGGGGCATGGACTGAAGCTTTCTTT.

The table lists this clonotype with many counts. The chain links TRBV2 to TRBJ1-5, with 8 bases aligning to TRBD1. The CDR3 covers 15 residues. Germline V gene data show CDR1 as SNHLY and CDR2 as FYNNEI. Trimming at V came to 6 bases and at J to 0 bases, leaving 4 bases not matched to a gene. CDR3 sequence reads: CASRDRVNSNQPQHF. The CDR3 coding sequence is TGTGCCAGCAGGGACAGGGTTAATAGCAATCAGCCCCAGCATTTT.

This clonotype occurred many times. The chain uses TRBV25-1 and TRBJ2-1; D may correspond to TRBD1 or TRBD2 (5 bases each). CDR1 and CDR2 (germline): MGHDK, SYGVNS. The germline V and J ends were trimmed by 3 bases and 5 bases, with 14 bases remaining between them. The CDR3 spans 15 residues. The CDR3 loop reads CASSDSGLGDNEQFF. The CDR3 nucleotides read TGTGCCAGCAGTGATTCGGGTTTGGGGGACAATGAGCAGTTCTTC.

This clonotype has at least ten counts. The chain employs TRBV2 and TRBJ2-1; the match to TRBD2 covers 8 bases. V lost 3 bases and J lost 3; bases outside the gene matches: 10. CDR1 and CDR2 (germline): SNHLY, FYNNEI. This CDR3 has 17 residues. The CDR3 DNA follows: TGTGCCAGCAGTGAGCAGGCCCTAGCGGGCTACTACAATGAGCAGTTCTTC. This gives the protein CASSEQALAGYYNEQFF. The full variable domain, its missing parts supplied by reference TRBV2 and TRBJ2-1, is EPEVTQTPSHQVTQMGQEVILRCVPISNHLYFYWYRQILGQKVEFLVSFYNNEISEKSEIFDDQFSVERPDGSNFTLKIRSTKLEDSAMYFCASSEQALAGYYNEQFFGPGTRLTVL.